The 28 T cell receptor beta chains listed next were all sequenced from one sample in a study of blood T cell repertoires in COVID-19. Libraries were prepared by immunoSEQ multiplex PCR; TCRdb keeps only in-frame clonotypes and omits some of them. The data contain around 140,000 clones, about 86% of them singletons. The specimen was peripheral blood. These receptors came from a woman aged 60-75 years with acute or convalescent COVID-19.

CDR3 amino acids: CASSPLRGGLGYEQYF. The DNA for the CDR3 is TGTGCCAGCAGCCCCCTTCGGGGGGGATTGGGTTACGAGCAGTACTTC. V usage is TRBV5-4 and J usage is TRBJ2-7, with TRBD2 matching over 8 bases. The CDR3 runs to 16 residues. Trimming at V came to 4 bases and at J to 4 bases, leaving 13 bases not matched to a gene. Germline V gene sequence: CDR1 SGHNT, CDR2 YYREEE (reference sequence).

The chain combines TRBV5-1 with TRBJ1-6; D is ambiguous. Per germline, CDR1 SGHRS and CDR2 YFSETQ. CDR3 length equals 16 residues. V lost 0 bases to trimming and J lost 0 bases, with 7 bases between them. The CDR3 reads CASSLDSRSYNSPLHF. Written as DNA, the CDR3 is TGCGCCAGCAGCTTGGACTCTCGCTCCTATAATTCACCCCTCCACTTT.

V usage is TRBV4-3 and J usage is TRBJ1-6; 10 positions match TRBD1. The CDR3 has 19 residues. Per germline, CDR1 LGHNA and CDR2 YSLEER. V lost 0 bases, J lost 10 bases, and 15 bases stayed unmatched. The CDR3 region has the DNA TGCGCCAGCAGCCAAGATAGGGGGACCGGACAGGGGGGAGGGTCACCCCTCCACTTT. Residues: CASSQDRGTGQGGGSPLHF.

The genes are TRBV24-1 and TRBJ2-5; D might be TRBD1 (6 bases). V lost 4 bases and J 0 bases, leaving 11 bases between the germline ends. The germline V gene has CDR1 KGHDR and CDR2 SFDVKD. The CDR3 spans 15 residues. The CDR3 DNA follows: TGTGCCACCAGTGAATCCGGGACAAACCAAGAGACCCAGTACTTC. Its translation: CATSESGTNQETQYF.

V gene TRBV12-3 or TRBV12-4 combines with J gene TRBJ1-3; 8 nucleotides line up with TRBD1. The length of the CDR3 is 13 residues. V was pared by 6 bases and J by 7 bases, with 5 bases of the junction left unmatched. CDR3: CASSRTGPNTIYF. DNA of the CDR3: TGTGCCAGCAGCCGGACAGGGCCGAACACCATATATTTT.

The chain couples TRBV6-5 to TRBJ1-2; 7 bases agree with TRBD1. Germline lookup yields CDR1 MNHEY and CDR2 SVGAGI. The CDR3 length is 14 residues. The ends lost 6 bases at V and 2 bases at J; junction bases unmatched: 6. The chain's CDR3 is CASSRTTGNYGYTF. The DNA of the CDR3 is TGTGCCAGCAGCCGAACGACAGGGAACTATGGCTACACCTTC.

V and J are TRBV5-1 and TRBJ2-5, with a tentative D call TRBD1 (6 bases). This CDR3 spans 17 amino acids. Germline CDR1 is SGHRS and CDR2 is YFSETQ. V was shortened by 5 bases and J by 2 bases, with 22 bases between the two germline ends. The CDR3 reads CASRSAGTRERQETQYF. The CDR3 nucleotides read TGCGCCAGCAGGTCAGCCGGGACAAGGGAACGACAAGAGACCCAGTACTTC.

The chain has TRBV24-1 and TRBJ2-1; tentatively, D is TRBD2 (7 bases). This CDR3 region has 16 residues. Germline loops: CDR1 KGHDR, CDR2 SFDVKD. V was shortened by 2 bases and J by 4 bases, with 14 bases between the two germline ends. CDR3 residues: CATSDSPAGAYNEQFF. The DNA of the CDR3 is TGTGCCACCAGTGATTCCCCGGCGGGGGCATACAATGAGCAGTTCTTC.

The J gene is TRBJ2-2, the V gene TRBV19, with 10 bases matching TRBD1. This CDR3 has 16 residues. V was pared by 9 bases and J by 3 bases, with 10 bases of the junction left unmatched. Germline-derived CDR1 and CDR2 are LNHDA and SQIVND (reference sequence). The CDR3 nucleotides are TGTGCCAGCAACCCTGAGACAGGGGGCTACACCGGGGAGCTGTTTTTT. Protein: CASNPETGGYTGELFF.

The J gene is TRBJ2-2, the V gene TRBV19; 7 bases line up with TRBD2. Germline CDR1 LNHDA, CDR2 SQIVND (reference sequence). This CDR3 is 15 amino acids long. The V and J ends lost 2 bases and 2 bases, in that order; junction bases with no gene match: 2. The DNA for the CDR3 is TGTGCCAGTAGTATATGGGGGGGAAACACCGGGGAGCTGTTTTTT. The encoded protein is CASSIWGGNTGELFF.

This clone was observed once. This chain connects TRBV6-2 or TRBV6-3 to TRBJ1-6, with 7 nucleotides matching TRBD1. Looked up from germline, CDR1 is MNHEY and CDR2 is SVGEGT. V shed 5 bases, J shed 0 bases, and the junction held 4 bases outside the gene matches. CDR3 length equals 16 residues. The CDR3 reads CASSKTGASYNSPLHF. CDR3 bases: TGTGCCAGCAGTAAAACAGGGGCCTCCTATAATTCACCCCTCCACTTT.

In its sample, this clone was seen a few times. This chain joins TRBV5-1 and TRBJ1-1; 10 bases are a match to TRBD1. J was trimmed by 1 base and V by 9 bases; bases with no gene match: 9. Germline values: CDR1 SGHRS, CDR2 YFSETQ. This CDR3 contains 15 residues. CDR3 sequence reads: CATPTGTGENTEAFF. DNA for the CDR3: TGCGCCACCCCGACCGGGACAGGGGAGAACACTGAAGCTTTCTTT. The full variable domain, in which reference TRBV5-1 and TRBJ1-1 provide the parts outside the CDR3, is KAGVTQTPRYLIKTRGQQVTLSCSPISGHRSVSWYQQTPGQGLQFLFEYFSETQRNKGNFPGRFSGRQFSNSRSEMNVSTLELGDSALYLCATPTGTGENTEAFFGQGTRLTVV.

The chain employs TRBV10-3 and TRBJ1-1; 12 bases are a match to TRBD1. Germline loops: CDR1 ENHRY, CDR2 SYGVKD. The CDR3 is 17 residues long. The J segment lost 2 bases and the V segment lost 4 bases, leaving 8 bases of the junction unmatched. CDR3 nucleotide sequence: TGTGCCATCAGTGCCACCGGGACAGGGGGCTTAAACACTGAAGCTTTCTTT. This gives the protein CAISATGTGGLNTEAFF.

The chain uses TRBV11-3 and TRBJ1-6; 11 bases are a match to TRBD1. V was pared by 2 bases and J by 10 bases, with 13 bases of the junction left unmatched. Germline V gives CDR1 SGHNT, CDR2 YENEEA. The CDR3 has 18 residues. The DNA of the CDR3 is TGTGCCAGCAGCTTATGGACGTCCGGGACAGGGGGTGACTCACCCCTCCACTTT. Translated: CASSLWTSGTGGDSPLHF.

The genes are TRBV5-1 and TRBJ2-3; TRBD2 aligns across 8 bases. Germline trimming cut 0 bases from V and 5 bases from J; bases unmatched to any gene: 5. Germline loops: CDR1 SGHRS, CDR2 YFSETQ. The CDR3 consists of 15 residues. CDR3 sequence: CASSLAGGQGDTQYF. The CDR3 DNA follows: TGCGCCAGCAGCTTGGCGGGGGGGCAAGGAGATACGCAGTATTTT.

V gene TRBV4-2 combines with J gene TRBJ2-7, with 13 bases matching TRBD2. V was pared by 1 base and J by 7 bases, with 10 bases of the junction left unmatched. The V gene's germline CDR1 is LGHNA and CDR2 YNFKEQ. The CDR3 has 17 residues. The CDR3 bases are TGTGCCAGCAGCCAAGCCGCCCGACTAGCGGGGGGCCAGGAGCAGTACTTC. It specifies CASSQAARLAGGQEQYF.

The chain combines TRBV7-2 with TRBJ2-7; D perhaps matches TRBD2 (5 bases). The ends were cut back, 2 bases at V and 6 bases at J, with 8 bases in the middle. Looked up from germline, CDR1 is SGHTA and CDR2 is FQGNSA. The CDR3 has 12 amino acids. CDR3: CASSLSRGEQYF. DNA for the CDR3: TGTGCCAGCAGCTTATCTCGGGGCGAGCAGTACTTC.

V is TRBV28 and J is TRBJ2-7; 11 bases map to TRBD1. After removal of 6 bases from V and 3 bases from J, the junction contained 7 bases not matched to a gene. CDR1 and CDR2 (germline): MDHEN, SYDVKM. This CDR3 is 15 amino acids long. The CDR3: CASRMDRGRVYEQYF. In DNA, the CDR3 is TGTGCCAGCAGGATGGACAGGGGGCGCGTCTACGAGCAGTACTTC.

This clone came up once. V usage is TRBV29-1 and J usage is TRBJ2-5, with 8 positions matching TRBD1. Germline lookup yields CDR1 SQVTM and CDR2 ANQGSEA. J gave up 5 bases and V 3 bases, and 5 bases lay outside the gene matches. The CDR3 contains 13 residues. The CDR3 loop reads CSVEGWDRETQYF. CDR3 sequence (DNA): TGCAGCGTTGAGGGGTGGGACAGGGAGACCCAGTACTTC.

This chain links TRBV2 with TRBJ2-2, with a tentative D call TRBD2 (6 bases). The CDR3 extends over 16 amino acids. V lost 6 bases and J 2 bases, leaving 16 bases between the germline ends. Germline CDR1 SNHLY, CDR2 FYNNEI. This CDR3 is CASSGSRPVNTGELFF. The CDR3 DNA reads as TGTGCCAGCAGCGGGAGTAGGCCAGTTAACACCGGGGAGCTGTTTTTT. The complete variable domain, with remaining parts taken from reference TRBV2 and TRBJ2-2, reads EPEVTQTPSHQVTQMGQEVILRCVPISNHLYFYWYRQILGQKVEFLVSFYNNEISEKSEIFDDQFSVERPDGSNFTLKIRSTKLEDSAMYFCASSGSRPVNTGELFFGEGSRLTVL.

J is TRBJ1-2 and V is TRBV28; 10 bases match TRBD1. Germline trimming cut 6 bases from V and 4 bases from J; bases unmatched to any gene: 5. The CDR3 runs 14 residues. The germline gives CDR1 MDHEN, CDR2 SYDVKM. CDR3 bases: TGTGCCAGCAGACCGACAGGGGGCGGCTATGGCTACACCTTC. Translation: CASRPTGGGYGYTF.

There are a few counts of this clone. The chain combines TRBV19 with TRBJ1-2; D perhaps matches TRBD1 (5 bases). The germline CDR1 and CDR2 sequences are LNHDA and SQIVND (reference sequence). This CDR3 region has 16 residues. Trimming removed 7 bases at V and 3 bases at J, with 21 bases between. CDR3 DNA: TGTGCCAGTAAGATTGGGGTCGGCAGGGTGGACTATGGCTACACCTTC. It encodes CASKIGVGRVDYGYTF.

Concerning this clone: The sample has other DNA sequences that encode this CDR3 too. V and J are TRBV29-1 and TRBJ2-2; 9 bases fit TRBD1. The CDR3 covers 13 residues. Looked up from germline, CDR1 is SQVTM and CDR2 is ANQGSEA. Germline trimming cut 4 bases from V and 5 bases from J; bases unmatched to any gene: 2. CDR3 nucleotides: TGCAGCGTTGGGACAGGGGTTACCGGGGAGCTGTTTTTT. Residues: CSVGTGVTGELFF.

V usage is TRBV28 and J usage is TRBJ1-1; 7 nucleotides match TRBD1. The germline V gene encodes CDR1 MDHEN and CDR2 SYDVKM. This CDR3 contains 16 residues. Unmatched junction bases numbered 13, after V lost 5 bases and J lost 4 bases. For the CDR3, the DNA is TGTGCCAGCAGTCCTCCTTGGACAGGTCCGGGCACTGAAGCTTTCTTT. Amino acid sequence: CASSPPWTGPGTEAFF.

This chain joins TRBV4-3 and TRBJ2-3; 12 bases line up with TRBD1. With V trimmed by 0 bases and J by 5 bases, 9 bases remained unmatched. The V gene's germline CDR1 is LGHNA and CDR2 YSLEER. This CDR3 comprises 18 residues. The CDR3 here is CASSQDGGTGGYEDTQYF. The CDR3 nucleotides are TGCGCCAGCAGCCAAGACGGGGGGACAGGGGGCTATGAAGATACGCAGTATTTT.

The V and J genes are TRBV5-4 and TRBJ2-5, with 7 bases lining up with TRBD2. Germline V gene sequence: CDR1 SGHNT, CDR2 YYREEE (reference sequence). CDR3 size: 17 residues. The J segment lost 5 bases and the V segment lost 4 bases, leaving 17 bases of the junction unmatched. The CDR3 reads CASSPKVAGGNGETQYF. The DNA of the CDR3 is TGTGCCAGCAGCCCGAAAGTAGCCGGGGGGAATGGGGAGACCCAGTACTTC.

The rearrangement uses TRBV28 and TRBJ1-2; tentatively, D is TRBD1 (6 bases). The CDR3 covers 14 residues. Germline V gene sequence: CDR1 MDHEN, CDR2 SYDVKM. Trimming took off 3 bases at V and 2 bases at J, with 10 bases between the two ends. The CDR3 region is CASSLAGVNYGYTF. In DNA, the CDR3 is TGTGCCAGCAGTTTGGCAGGGGTAAACTATGGCTACACCTTC.

The chain has TRBV6-5 and TRBJ2-5, with a tentative D call TRBD2 (6 bases). CDR1 and CDR2 from the germline V gene are MNHEY and SVGAGI. This CDR3 comprises 13 residues. The V gene lost 8 bases and the J gene lost 1 base, with 11 bases spanning the gap. The CDR3 region is CASAFGSQETQYF. The CDR3 DNA is TGTGCCAGCGCGTTCGGGAGCCAAGAGACCCAGTACTTC.